This entry describes one T cell receptor (beta chain). Its antigen is undetermined. This entry is derived from a study of cytomegalovirus exposure and HLA in healthy donors. Study observations and caveats: Indistinguishability led to the exclusion of some V segments, TRBV6-2 and TRBV6-3 included. V- and J-gene trimming in TCR beta was tied to a missense DCLRE1C variant by an analysis performed later. With high specificity and sensitivity, the classifier reportedly diagnosed cytomegalovirus status.

The PCR contained 60 Vbeta and 13 Jbeta primers. Sequencing used immunoSEQ multiplex PCR; TCRdb keeps in-frame clones, though not all of them. The sample has some 97,000 clones; around 75% are singletons. The CDR3 covers 13 residues. Trimming took 6 bases from V and 5 from J; bases not matched to a gene: 6. The germline gives CDR1 LNHDA, CDR2 SQIVND (reference sequence). The rearrangement joins TRBV19 to TRBJ1-2, with 7 bases aligning to TRBD1. Sequenced input: PBMCs. The clonotype was recovered from a woman between 18 and 29 years old in good health and CMV-seropositive. CDR3 amino acids: CASRLKGAYGYTF. DNA of the CDR3: TGTGCCAGTAGATTAAAGGGGGCATATGGCTACACCTTC.